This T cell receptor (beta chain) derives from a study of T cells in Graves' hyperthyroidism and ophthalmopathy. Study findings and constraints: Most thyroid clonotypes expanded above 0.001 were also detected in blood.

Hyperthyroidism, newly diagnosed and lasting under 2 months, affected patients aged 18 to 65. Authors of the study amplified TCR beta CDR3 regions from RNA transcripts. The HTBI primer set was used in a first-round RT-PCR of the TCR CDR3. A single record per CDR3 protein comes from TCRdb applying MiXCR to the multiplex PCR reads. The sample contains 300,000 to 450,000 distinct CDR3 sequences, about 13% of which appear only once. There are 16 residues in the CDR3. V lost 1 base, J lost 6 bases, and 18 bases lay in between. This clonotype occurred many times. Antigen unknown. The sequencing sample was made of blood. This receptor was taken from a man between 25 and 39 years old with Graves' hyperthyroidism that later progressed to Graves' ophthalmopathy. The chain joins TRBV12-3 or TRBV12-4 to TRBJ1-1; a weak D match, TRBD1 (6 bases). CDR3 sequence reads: CASSLVVSGGASEAFF. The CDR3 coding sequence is TGTGCCAGCAGTTTAGTAGTTTCGGGGGGCGCGTCTGAAGCTTTCTTT.